A single sample is the source of the 18 T cell receptor beta chains below, sequenced in a study of blood T cells in healthy people across ages. With a J-beta primer mix and a sample-barcoded 5' primer, a second PCR ran about 6 to 11 cycles. TCRdb reprocessed the 5' RACE reads via MiXCR and lists one record per CDR3 protein. The table records approximately 1.5 million distinct CDR3 sequences, roughly 43% of them present only once. Material: blood. These receptors were collected from a woman aged 18-30 years in good health.

This clonotype was seen ten or more times. The DNA of the CDR3 is TGTGCCAGCAGTTTCCCCGGGGCCTACAATGAGCAGTTCTTC. This translates into CASSFPGAYNEQFF. V and J are TRBV27 and TRBJ2-1, with D perhaps TRBD2 (5 bases). Trimming stripped 3 bases from V and 2 bases from J, with 8 bases between. This CDR3 is 14 amino acids long. Germline V gene lookup returns CDR1 MNHEY and CDR2 SMNVEV (reference sequence).

This chain links TRBV30 with TRBJ1-4, with TRBD1 as a possible D gene (6 bases). There are 14 residues in the CDR3. Germline loops: CDR1 GTSNPN, CDR2 SVGIG (reference sequence). V dropped 3 bases and J dropped 2 bases, with 10 bases sitting between them. The DNA for the CDR3 is TGTGCCTGGAGCTGGGGGGGCACTAATGAAAAACTGTTTTTT. Its protein product is CAWSWGGTNEKLFF.

This clonotype has a handful of counts. The chain links TRBV28 to TRBJ2-1, with 13 bases fitting TRBD2. The trim removed 1 base at V and 10 bases at J, leaving 10 bases unmatched. The CDR3 covers 17 residues. CDR1 MDHEN and CDR2 SYDVKM come from the germline V gene. CDR3 sequence (DNA): TGTGCCAGCAGTTTATACGGACTAGCGGGAGAGGGGATGGAGCAGTTCTTC. This gives the protein CASSLYGLAGEGMEQFF.

This clonotype was observed a handful of times. CDR3 DNA: TGCGCCAGCAGCGATCCGGGACAGGGTGCTCAGGCTTTCTTT. It translates to CASSDPGQGAQAFF. The rearrangement joins TRBV4-1 to TRBJ1-1, with 9 bases matching TRBD1. Germline V gives CDR1 MGHRA, CDR2 YSYEKL. The CDR3 extends over 14 amino acids. Trimming took 5 bases from V and 11 from J; bases not matched to a gene: 12.

CDR3 sequence: CASSLEGRFVYEQYF. The CDR3 DNA is TGTGCCAGCAGCTTAGAGGGCAGGTTCGTCTACGAGCAGTACTTC. This chain connects TRBV7-2 to TRBJ2-4; D gene unclear. The J call may be wrong; the DNA end is better matched by TRBJ2-7. The CDR3 is 15 residues long. Germline assignment: CDR1 SGHTA and CDR2 FQGNSA.

The gene calls are TRBV5-6 and TRBJ1-1; D might be TRBD1 (6 bases). This CDR3 spans 14 amino acids. V lost 0 bases and J lost 6, with 12 bases in between. From germline, CDR1 is SGHDT and CDR2 YYEEEE. CDR3: CASSLAGTPPEAFF. The CDR3 DNA follows: TGTGCCAGCAGCTTGGCGGGGACACCCCCTGAAGCTTTCTTT.

The chain couples TRBV7-9 to TRBJ2-3; D remains ambiguous. CDR3 size: 14 residues. Germline loops: CDR1 SEHNR, CDR2 FQNEAQ (reference sequence). Between the trimmed V and J ends, which lost 5 bases and 5 bases, there was a span of 14 bases. CDR3 in amino acids: CASSLPLARDTQYF. CDR3 bases: TGTGCCAGCAGCCTTCCACTCGCCCGAGATACGCAGTATTTT.

The chain employs TRBV12-3 or TRBV12-4 and TRBJ1-4, with D tentatively TRBD1 (6 bases). V shed 5 bases and J shed 6 bases, with 13 bases lying between them. This CDR3 has 14 residues. CDR3 bases: TGTGCCAGCAGTCTACGGCCAGGGGATGAAAAACTGTTTTTT. The encoded protein is CASSLRPGDEKLFF.

A remark on this clonotype: The junction departs from germline at one end; a sequencing error may be responsible. The chain employs TRBV20-1 and TRBJ2-1, with a tentative D call TRBD2 (6 bases). The CDR3 totals 15 residues. Germline CDR1 and CDR2: DFQATT and SNEGSKA (reference sequence). The CDR3 spells CSARVGGSSYTEQFF. CDR3 sequence (DNA): TGCAGTGCTAGAGTGGGGGGTAGCTCCTACACTGAGCAGTTCTTC.

This clonotype has only a few counts. The chain has TRBV20-1 and TRBJ2-5, with TRBD2 matching 14 bases. The CDR3 covers 14 residues. J lost 11 bases, V lost 4 bases, and 9 bases had no gene match. Germline CDR1 is DFQATT and CDR2 is SNEGSKA (reference sequence). The CDR3 DNA reads as TGCAGTGCTATGGGACTAGCGGGAGTCGATGAGCAGTACTTC. This gives the protein CSAMGLAGVDEQYF.

The chain recombines TRBV7-9 with TRBJ1-2, with no clear D. The length of the CDR3 is 13 residues. The V end lost 5 bases, the J end lost 1 base, and 8 bases lay between the germline ends. The germline gives CDR1 SEHNR, CDR2 FQNEAQ (reference sequence). In DNA form, the CDR3 reads TGTGCCAGCAGCGGAGGAGTTAACTATGGCTACACCTTC. Residues: CASSGGVNYGYTF.

The rearrangement uses TRBV29-1 and TRBJ2-7, with 7 bases fitting TRBD1. Looked up from germline, CDR1 is SQVTM and CDR2 is ANQGSEA. Unmatched junction bases numbered 5, after V lost 4 bases and J lost 2 bases. CDR3 size: 13 residues. In DNA form, the CDR3 reads TGCAGCGTTGGAGGGGGCCTTCCCTACGAGCAGTACTTC. Translation: CSVGGGLPYEQYF.

The CDR3 sequence: CASSSYKIDTQYF. Written as DNA, the CDR3 is TGTGCCAGCAGCTCTTATAAAATAGATACGCAGTATTTT. The V gene is TRBV7-2, the J gene TRBJ2-3; no clear D gene. Germline CDR1 SGHTA, CDR2 FQGNSA. This CDR3 contains 13 residues. With 4 bases removed from V and 5 bases from J, the gap between germline ends came to 10 bases.

With regard to this clonotype: It may be a read error: a sequence one base away is much more abundant. The chain combines TRBV5-4 with TRBJ1-2; 9 bases match TRBD1. With 3 bases clipped from V and 5 bases from J, the junction kept 5 bases outside the gene matches. Germline CDR1 SGHNT, CDR2 YYREEE (reference sequence). This CDR3 is 14 amino acids long. Here the CDR3 reads CASSSQGARYGYTF. DNA of the CDR3: TGTGCCAGCAGCTCACAGGGGGCACGGTATGGCTACACCTTC. The whole variable domain, remainder taken from reference TRBV5-4 and TRBJ1-2, is ETGVTQSPTHLIKTRGQQVTLRCSSQSGHNTVSWYQQALGQGPQFIFQYYREEENGRGNFPPRFSGLQFPNYSSELNVNALELDDSALYLCASSSQGARYGYTFGSGTRLTVV.

The V call is TRBV11-3, the J call TRBJ2-6; D possibly corresponds to TRBD1 (5 bases). Deletions cut 8 bases from V and 9 bases from J, with 11 bases between. The CDR3 extends over 12 amino acids. Germline V gene sequence: CDR1 SGHNT, CDR2 YENEEA. The CDR3 region is CASGQGDNVLTF. The CDR3 DNA reads TGTGCCAGCGGGCAGGGTGACAACGTCCTGACTTTC.

This clonotype was seen only once. This sequence joins TRBV10-3 and TRBJ2-4; D not certain. The better agreement between TRBJ2-7 and the DNA end casts doubt on the J call. The CDR3 is made up of 13 amino acids. Germline V lookup: CDR1 ENHRY, CDR2 SYGVKD. The CDR3 region is CAIRGRLSYEQYF. In DNA, the CDR3 is TGTGCCATCAGAGGACGTCTTTCCTACGAGCAGTACTTC.

The genes are TRBV27 and TRBJ2-2, with 10 bases lining up with TRBD2. Germline assignment: CDR1 MNHEY and CDR2 SMNVEV (reference sequence). With 2 bases clipped from V and 0 bases from J, the junction kept 0 bases outside the gene matches. The CDR3 has 16 amino acids. The CDR3 is CASSLLAGANTGELFF. CDR3 nucleotides: TGTGCCAGCAGTTTACTAGCGGGAGCGAACACCGGGGAGCTGTTTTTT.

As regards this clonotype: Mismatch with germline at one junction end may stem from a read error. The chain uses TRBV20-1 and TRBJ1-2; maybe TRBD1 (5 bases). Germline-derived CDR1 and CDR2 are DFQATT and SNEGSKA (reference sequence). This CDR3 is built from 14 residues. CDR3 loop: CSAIDRRKGYGYTF. The CDR3 nucleotides are TGCAGCGCTATCGACAGACGAAAGGGGTATGGCTACACCTTC.